The present entry profiles one TCR beta chain with its context. Its cognate antigen is unknown. CDR1 is MDHEN, CDR2 SYDVKM, per germline. The CDR3 totals 18 residues. The authors gated naive CD8+ T cells as CD45RO-CCR7+CD27+CD95-. The data were taken from a study of CXCR3-negative and CXCR3-positive naive CD8 T cells. Study as a whole: The libraries together contributed 120 million to 150 million TRB reads, each supplying about 1.5 +/- 0.3 million.

cDNA libraries for TRB were generated by 5' RACE incorporating UMI labels. TCRdb re-called the 5' RACE reads and gives one entry per CDR3 protein, without DNA. This sample's clone table lists around 140,000 distinct CDR3 sequences. Study conclusions and caveats: When CXCR3-positive naive cells were set against CXCR3-negative naive cells, the former had more hydrophobic TRB CDR3s.

This clonotype originated in a human donor in good health. Some clones in this sample may be carry-over from other donors' samples. This chain uses TRBV28 with TRBJ2-7; TCRdb outputs TRBD1, but without DNA this stays unchecked. The sequenced sample was naive CXCR3+ CD8+ T cells from blood. The subset was: CD45RO-CCR7+CD27+CD95- naive CD8+ T cells expressing CXCR3 (TNR3+). CDR3 in amino acids: CASSLSRGDGLSSYEQYF.